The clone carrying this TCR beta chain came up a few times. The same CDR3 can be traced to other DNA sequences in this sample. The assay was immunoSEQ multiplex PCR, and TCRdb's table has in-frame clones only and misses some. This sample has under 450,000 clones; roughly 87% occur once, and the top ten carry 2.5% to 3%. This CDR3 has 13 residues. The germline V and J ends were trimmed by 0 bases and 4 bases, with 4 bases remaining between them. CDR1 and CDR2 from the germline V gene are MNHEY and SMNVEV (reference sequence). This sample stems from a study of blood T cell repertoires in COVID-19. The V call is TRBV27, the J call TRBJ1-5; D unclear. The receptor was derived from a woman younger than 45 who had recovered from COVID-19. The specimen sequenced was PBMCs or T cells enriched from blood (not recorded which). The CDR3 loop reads CASSLSRNQPQHF. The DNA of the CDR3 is TGTGCCAGCAGTTTATCACGGAATCAGCCCCAGCATTTT.